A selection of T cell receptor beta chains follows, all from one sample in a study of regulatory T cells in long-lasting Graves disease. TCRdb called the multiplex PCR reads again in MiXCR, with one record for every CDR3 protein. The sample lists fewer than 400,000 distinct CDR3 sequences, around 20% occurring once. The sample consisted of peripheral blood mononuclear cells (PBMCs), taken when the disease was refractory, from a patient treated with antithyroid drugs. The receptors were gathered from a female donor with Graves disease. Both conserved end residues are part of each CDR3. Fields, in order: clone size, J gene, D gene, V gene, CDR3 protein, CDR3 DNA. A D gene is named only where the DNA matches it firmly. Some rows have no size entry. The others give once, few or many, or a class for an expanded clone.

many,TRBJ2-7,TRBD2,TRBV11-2,CASSLAGRYGYEQYF,TGTGCCAGCAGCTTAGCCGGGAGGTATGGGTACGAGCAGTACTTC
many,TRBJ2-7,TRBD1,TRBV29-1,CSVEDRKALGQGLNEQYF,TGCAGCGTTGAAGATAGAAAGGCTCTGGGACAGGGACTCAACGAGCAGTACTTC
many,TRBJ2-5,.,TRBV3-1,CASSQSYPGETQYF,TGTGCCAGCAGCCAATCGTACCCGGGGGAGACCCAGTACTTC
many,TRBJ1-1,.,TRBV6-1,CASSQTPAVRATEAFF,TGTGCCAGCAGTCAAACCCCCGCGGTTAGGGCCACTGAAGCTTTCTTT
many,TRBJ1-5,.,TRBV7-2,CASSLGGGYSNQPQHF,TGTGCCAGCAGCTTAGGAGGTGGATATAGCAATCAGCCCCAGCATTTT
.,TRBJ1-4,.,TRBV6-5,CASSYTTASNEKLFF,TGTGCCAGCAGTTACACGACAGCCTCTAATGAAAAACTGTTTTTT
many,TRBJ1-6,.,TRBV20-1,CSATGGSYNSPLHF,TGCAGTGCCACGGGGGGGTCCTATAATTCACCCCTCCACTTT
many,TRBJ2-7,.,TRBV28,CASSLSSMWAGNILEQYF,TGTGCCAGCAGTTTATCTTCTATGTGGGCAGGTAATATCCTCGAGCAGTACTTC
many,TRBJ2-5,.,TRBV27,CASSFSGETQYF,TGTGCCAGCAGCTTCTCCGGAGAGACCCAGTACTTC
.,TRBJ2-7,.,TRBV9,CASSAQGVSYGQYF,TGTGCCAGCAGCGCACAGGGTGTCAGCTACGGGCAGTACTTC
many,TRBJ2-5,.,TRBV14,CASSHTETQYF,TGTGCCAGCAGCCACACGGAGACCCAGTACTTC
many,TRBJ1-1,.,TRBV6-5,CASSYQGQGEAFF,TGTGCCAGCAGTTACCAGGGACAAGGTGAAGCTTTCTTT
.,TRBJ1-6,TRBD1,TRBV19,CASSVATGVGSPLHF,TGTGCCAGTAGTGTGGCGACAGGGGTGGGTTCACCCCTCCACTTT
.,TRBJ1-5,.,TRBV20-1,CSAREAGANQPQHF,TGCAGTGCTAGAGAGGCGGGGGCGAATCAGCCCCAGCATTTT
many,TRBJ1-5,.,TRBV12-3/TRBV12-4,CASRQQGLGNQPQHF,TGTGCCAGCAGACAACAGGGTTTGGGCAATCAGCCCCAGCATTTT
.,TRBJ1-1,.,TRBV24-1,CATSGAGVMAEAFF,TGTGCCACCAGTGGGGCGGGGGTAATGGCTGAAGCTTTCTTT
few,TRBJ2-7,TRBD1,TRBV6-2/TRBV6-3,CASSESPGQGVYEQYF,TGTGCCAGCAGCGAAAGCCCGGGACAGGGGGTCTACGAGCAGTACTTC
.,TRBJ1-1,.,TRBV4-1,CASSQVRGGTEAFF,TGCGCCAGCAGCCAAGTGCGGGGCGGAACTGAAGCTTTCTTT
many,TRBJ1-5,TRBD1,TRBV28,CASSWGKGANQPQHF,TGTGCCAGCAGTTGGGGGAAGGGGGCGAATCAGCCCCAGCATTTT
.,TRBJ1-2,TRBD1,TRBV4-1,CASSQARDRGYRGYTF,TGCGCCAGCAGCCAAGCACGGGACAGGGGGTATCGAGGCTACACCTTC
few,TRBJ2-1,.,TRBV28,CASSPTYFYNEQFF,TGTGCCAGCAGTCCCACCTACTTCTACAATGAGCAGTTCTTC
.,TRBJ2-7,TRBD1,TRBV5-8,CASSLVADRAIYEQYF,TGTGCCAGCAGCTTGGTAGCGGACAGGGCCATCTACGAGCAGTACTTC
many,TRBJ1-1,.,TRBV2,CAGSDPISNTEAFF,TGTGCCGGCAGTGATCCGATTTCGAACACTGAAGCTTTCTTT
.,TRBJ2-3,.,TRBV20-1,CSASKGHTDTQYF,TGCAGTGCTAGTAAGGGGCACACAGATACGCAGTATTTT
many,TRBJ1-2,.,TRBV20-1,CSASGAGEGYGYTF,TGCAGTGCTAGTGGCGCAGGGGAAGGCTATGGCTACACCTTC
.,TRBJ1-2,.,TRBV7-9,CASSLSTGPYGYTF,TGTGCCAGCAGCTTATCAACAGGGCCTTATGGCTACACCTTC
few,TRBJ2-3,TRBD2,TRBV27,CASNRLAGRSDTQYF,TGTGCCAGCAACAGACTAGCGGGAAGGTCAGATACGCAGTATTTT
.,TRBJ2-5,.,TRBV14,CATTPGQETQYF,TGTGCCACCACACCGGGCCAAGAGACCCAGTACTTC
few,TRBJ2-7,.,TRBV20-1,CSAHPRASYEQYF,TGCAGTGCCCATCCCAGGGCCTCCTACGAGCAGTACTTC
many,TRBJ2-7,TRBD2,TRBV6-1,CASRGGTSYEQYF,TGTGCCAGCAGGGGAGGGACTAGCTACGAGCAGTACTTC
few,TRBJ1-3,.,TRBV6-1,CATYRAVAGNTIYF,TGTGCCACCTACAGGGCGGTGGCTGGAAACACCATATATTTT
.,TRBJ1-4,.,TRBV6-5,CASSYSNTGRLEKLFF,TGTGCCAGCAGTTACTCGAACACAGGGAGGCTTGAAAAACTGTTTTTT
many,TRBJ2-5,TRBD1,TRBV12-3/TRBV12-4,CASTPLLGQGQETQYF,TGTGCCAGCACCCCCCTCCTGGGACAGGGGCAAGAGACCCAGTACTTC
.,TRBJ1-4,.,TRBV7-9,CASSWSLEKLVF,TGTGCCAGCAGCTGGTCTCTCGAAAAACTGGTTTTT
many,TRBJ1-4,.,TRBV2,CASSEERNPSEKLFF,TGTGCCAGCAGTGAAGAGAGGAACCCGAGTGAAAAACTGTTTTTT
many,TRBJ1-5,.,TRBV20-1,CSVSTWGLNQPQHF,TGCAGTGTCTCTACTTGGGGCCTTAATCAGCCCCAGCATTTT
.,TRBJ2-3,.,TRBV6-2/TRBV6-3,CASRQTGEGTQYF,TGTGCCAGCAGGCAGACAGGGGAGGGTACGCAGTATTTT
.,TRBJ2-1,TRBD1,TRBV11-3,CASTSSYGTGGGYNEQFF,TGTGCCAGCACCTCCTCCTATGGGACAGGGGGTGGCTACAATGAGCAGTTCTTC
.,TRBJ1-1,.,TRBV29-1,CSVEGDGTEAFF,TGCAGCGTTGAAGGGGACGGCACTGAAGCTTTCTTT
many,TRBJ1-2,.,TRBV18,CASSPQGLAYGYTF,TGTGCCAGCTCACCACAGGGGCTAGCCTATGGCTACACCTTC